The clone carrying this T cell receptor beta chain was found many times. These data are taken from a study of tumor-infiltrating lymphocytes in oesophageal squamous cell carcinoma. TCRdb reprocessed the PCR reads via MiXCR and lists one record per CDR3 protein. The repertoire holds fewer than 20,000 distinct CDR3 sequences, with about 45% as singletons. CDR3 length equals 15 residues. V was clipped by 5 bases and J by 4 bases, with 17 bases between them. The sequence derives from a male donor with esophageal squamous cell carcinoma. This chain links TRBV12-3 or TRBV12-4 with TRBJ1-2; TRBD1 might be the D (6 bases). The sample consisted of esophageal tumor tissue. The CDR3 here is CASSEARGAFYGYTF. The DNA of the CDR3 is TGTGCCAGCAGTGAGGCGAGGGGGGCTTTCTATGGCTACACCTTC.